This TCR beta chain stems from a study of T cells in Graves' hyperthyroidism and ophthalmopathy. Overall study: The authors collected peripheral blood at initial diagnosis, before any treatment. Study conclusions and caveats: Most thyroid clonotypes that were expanded above 0.001 also turned up in blood. Ophthalmopathy, which appeared later, was predicted by the model a median around 6.5 months before onset.

TCR beta CDR3 region amplification was performed from RNA transcripts. Researchers ran a first-round RT-PCR on the TCR CDR3 using the HTBI primer set. TCRdb called the multiplex PCR reads again in MiXCR, with one record for every CDR3 protein. The profile covers nearly 600,000 distinct CDR3 sequences, with about 15% appearing a single time and 4.5% to 6% taken by the ten largest. Each 10 ml fresh peripheral blood draw supplied the PBMCs. With V trimmed by 3 bases and J by 0 bases, 5 bases remained unmatched. CDR3 length: 15 amino acids. Per germline, CDR1 GTSNPN and CDR2 SVGIG (reference sequence). This clonotype was seen repeatedly, ten times or more. Its matching antigen is unknown.

The chain employs TRBV30 and TRBJ2-3; 8 nucleotides match TRBD2. The material sequenced was blood. This TCR came from a woman aged 25 to 39 with Graves' hyperthyroidism that later progressed to Graves' ophthalmopathy. In DNA, the CDR3 is TGTGCCTGGAGCGTAGCGGGGATTAGCACAGATACGCAGTATTTT. Translating gives CAWSVAGISTDTQYF.